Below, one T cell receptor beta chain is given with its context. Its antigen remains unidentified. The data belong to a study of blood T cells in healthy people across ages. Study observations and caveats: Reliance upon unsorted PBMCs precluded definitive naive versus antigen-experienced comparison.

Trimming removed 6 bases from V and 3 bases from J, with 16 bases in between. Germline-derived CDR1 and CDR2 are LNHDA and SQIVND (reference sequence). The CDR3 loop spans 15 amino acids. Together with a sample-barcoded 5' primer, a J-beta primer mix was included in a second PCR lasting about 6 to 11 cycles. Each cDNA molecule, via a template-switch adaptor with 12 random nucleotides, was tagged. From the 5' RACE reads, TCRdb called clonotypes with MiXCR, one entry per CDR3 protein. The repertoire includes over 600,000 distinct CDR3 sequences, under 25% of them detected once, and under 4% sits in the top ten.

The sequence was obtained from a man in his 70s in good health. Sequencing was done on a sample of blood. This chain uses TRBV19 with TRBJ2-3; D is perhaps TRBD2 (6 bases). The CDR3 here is CASRDTGRGTDTQYF. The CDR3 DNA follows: TGTGCCAGTAGAGACACCGGGAGAGGTACAGATACGCAGTATTTT.